Listed below are T cell receptor beta chains from one sample, sequenced in a study of Ad26.COV2.S vaccination and SARS-CoV-2 variants. Sequenced by immunoSEQ multiplex PCR; TCRdb stores in-frame clones only, minus some. The table records some 390,000 clones, approximately 91% of them present only once. Here the sequenced sample was peripheral blood, taken in a trial of Ad26.COV2.S vaccine versus placebo. These TCRs come from a person aged 18-65 years who received the Ad26.COV2.S COVID-19 vaccine or a placebo. Each CDR3 is given with its conserved first and last residue. D genes are given only for firm matches. The size of a clone is reported for some rows only, either as once, few or many, or as a class for expanded clones.

TRBJ1-6 | TRBV5-4 | - | - | CASSLVGGKSPLHF | TGTGCCAGCAGCTTGGTGGGGGGGAAATCACCCCTCCACTTT
TRBJ2-7 | TRBV11-3 | - | - | CASSSGTGAREQYF | TGTGCCAGCAGCTCTGGCACGGGGGCTCGCGAGCAGTACTTC
TRBJ2-2 | TRBV3-1/TRBV3-2 | - | - | CASSPDATGELFF | TGTGCCAGCAGCCCCGACGCAACCGGGGAGCTGTTTTTT
TRBJ1-1 | TRBV4-1 | TRBD1 | once | CASSQGTGAPNTEAFF | TGCGCCAGCAGCCAAGGGACAGGGGCGCCGAACACTGAAGCTTTCTTT
TRBJ1-3 | TRBV5-6 | - | - | CASSLEAGAGNTIYF | TGTGCCAGCAGCTTGGAGGCAGGGGCAGGAAACACCATATATTTT
TRBJ2-7 | TRBV4-1 | - | - | CASSLYNSYEQYF | TGCGCCAGCAGCCTATACAACAGCTACGAGCAGTACTTC
TRBJ2-1 | TRBV27 | - | few | CASSSERSSYNEQFF | TGTGCCAGCAGTTCCGAGCGGAGCTCCTACAATGAGCAGTTCTTC
TRBJ1-1 | TRBV9 | - | - | CASSVAQAPNTEAFF | TGTGCCAGCAGCGTAGCGCAGGCGCCGAACACTGAAGCTTTCTTT
TRBJ1-5 | TRBV30 | TRBD1 | - | CAWSSGQGNQPQHF | TGTGCCTGGAGTTCCGGACAGGGGAATCAGCCCCAGCATTTT
TRBJ2-7 | TRBV7-2 | TRBD2 | - | CASSLISGSTEQYF | TGTGCCAGCAGCTTAATAAGCGGGAGTACCGAGCAGTACTTC
TRBJ2-7 | TRBV27 | TRBD1 | - | CASRLEGQGRYEQYF | TGTGCCAGCAGACTAGAGGGACAGGGTCGCTACGAGCAGTACTTC
TRBJ2-1 | TRBV28 | TRBD2 | - | CASSFLAWPGLASNEQFF | TGTGCCAGCAGTTTTTTGGCGTGGCCGGGACTAGCTTCTAATGAGCAGTTCTTC
TRBJ2-5 | TRBV11-1 | - | - | CASSPPTRRQETQYF | TGTGCCAGCAGCCCTCCGACTAGAAGACAAGAGACCCAGTACTTC
TRBJ2-7 | TRBV4-1 | TRBD1 | - | CASSDGGQAYEQYF | TGCGCCAGCAGTGATGGGGGACAGGCATACGAGCAGTACTTC
TRBJ1-2 | TRBV29-1 | - | - | CSVNSHYGYTF | TGCAGCGTGAACAGCCACTATGGCTACACCTTC
TRBJ1-1 | TRBV7-8 | - | - | CASSQHLTEAFF | TGTGCCAGCAGCCAGCATTTGACTGAAGCTTTCTTT
TRBJ2-5 | TRBV12-3/TRBV12-4 | - | once | CASSPTDQETQYF | TGTGCCAGCAGTCCAACAGACCAAGAGACCCAGTACTTC
TRBJ2-7 | TRBV11-2 | TRBD2 | - | CASSPLAGVGQYF | TGTGCCAGCAGCCCTTTAGCGGGAGTTGGGCAGTACTTC
TRBJ2-1 | TRBV7-2 | - | once | CASSSSRVNEQFF | TGTGCCAGCAGCTCGTCACGGGTCAATGAGCAGTTCTTC
TRBJ1-5 | TRBV6-2/TRBV6-3 | - | - | CASSLSSGRQPQHF | TGTGCCAGCAGTTTATCCAGTGGAAGACAGCCCCAGCATTTT
TRBJ2-7 | TRBV9 | TRBD2 | - | CASSVASSGNYEQYF | TGTGCCAGCAGCGTAGCGTCTAGCGGGAACTACGAGCAGTACTTC
TRBJ2-5 | TRBV6-2/TRBV6-3 | TRBD1 | - | CASSSRQGLAETQYF | TGTGCCAGCAGTTCCCGACAGGGTCTCGCCGAGACCCAGTACTTC